Below are 19 T cell receptor beta chains sequenced from a single sample in a study of CD8 T cells in Susac syndrome. When the RNA was reverse transcribed, random hexamers were used with an input of 0.5 to 1 ug. TCRdb independently ran MiXCR on the immunoSEQ multiplex PCR reads; one entry per CDR3 protein. The sample gives roughly 200,000 distinct CDR3 sequences, around 95% of which show up once; 0.082% is in the top ten. Sequencing was done on a sample of CD4+ T cells from PBMCs. The origin of the receptors is a human donor with multiple sclerosis.

This rearrangement joins TRBV7-6 to TRBJ1-2; 7 positions agree with TRBD1. Trimming at V came to 5 bases and at J to 5 bases, leaving 8 bases not matched to a gene. The germline CDR1 and CDR2 sequences are SGHVS and FNYEAQ. This CDR3 is built from 14 residues. The CDR3 DNA reads TGTGCCAGCAGCCGCACCGGACAGGTTTATGGCTACACCTTC. Protein sequence: CASSRTGQVYGYTF.

This rearrangement joins TRBV29-1 to TRBJ2-1; 9 bases match TRBD1. Germline V CDR1 and CDR2: SQVTM, ANQGSEA. The V segment lost 7 bases and the J segment 7 bases; nucleotides outside the gene matches: 8. CDR3 length equals 13 residues. CDR3: CSATGGAGNEQFF. CDR3 DNA: TGCAGCGCCACAGGGGGCGCTGGGAATGAGCAGTTCTTC.

This chain uses TRBV3-1 with TRBJ2-7, with 10 bases that match TRBD1. Germline trimming cut 3 bases from V and 6 bases from J; bases unmatched to any gene: 5. Germline values: CDR1 LGHDT, CDR2 YNNKEL (reference sequence). There are 14 residues in the CDR3. In DNA, the CDR3 is TGTGCCAGCAGCCATGGGACAGGGGATCGCGAGCAGTACTTC. Its translation: CASSHGTGDREQYF.

The chain employs TRBV3-1 and TRBJ2-1; TRBD2 agrees at 7 bases. Trimming cost V 2 bases and J 6 bases; bases outside gene matches: 7. Germline V gene lookup returns CDR1 LGHDT and CDR2 YNNKEL (reference sequence). CDR3 size: 15 residues. The CDR3 loop reads CASSQTRTRGNEQFF. The CDR3 DNA sequence: TGTGCCAGCAGCCAAACCCGGACTAGGGGCAATGAGCAGTTCTTC.

This clonotype turned up a few times. The chain links TRBV3-1 to TRBJ1-2; D call uncertain. The CDR3 is 12 amino acids. Germline lookup yields CDR1 LGHDT and CDR2 YNNKEL (reference sequence). Trimming stripped 4 bases from V and 7 bases from J, with 10 bases between. The CDR3 region has the DNA TGTGCCAGCAGCCGCACGGGTGGTGGCTACACCTTC. This gives the protein CASSRTGGGYTF.

This clonotype was detected only once. The rearrangement links TRBV30 to TRBJ2-3; 9 positions match TRBD1. The length of the CDR3 is 15 residues. V shed 1 base, J shed 4 bases, and the junction held 6 bases outside the gene matches. Germline V CDR1 and CDR2: GTSNPN, SVGIG (reference sequence). CDR3 coding DNA: TGTGCCTGGAGTGCGGACAGGGGATTTTCAGATACGCAGTATTTT. Translated: CAWSADRGFSDTQYF.

The chain has TRBV29-1 and TRBJ2-5; the D call may be TRBD1 or TRBD2 (6 bases each). The CDR3 runs to 12 residues. Germline V lookup: CDR1 SQVTM, CDR2 ANQGSEA. With 3 bases removed from V and 5 bases from J, the gap between germline ends came to 10 bases. The CDR3 DNA reads as TGCAGCGTTGATCGGGGGCGGGAGACCCAGTACTTC. It yields the protein CSVDRGRETQYF. Together with reference TRBV29-1 and TRBJ2-5, the CDR3 gives the full variable domain: SAVISQKPSRDICQRGTSLTIQCQVDSQVTMMFWYRQQPGQSLTLIATANQGSEATYESGFVIDKFPISRPNLTFSTLTVSNMSPEDSSIYLCSVDRGRETQYFGPGTRLLVL.

The genes are TRBV6-2 or TRBV6-3 and TRBJ2-1; TRBD2 matches at 9 bases. J lost 9 bases, V lost 2 bases, and 11 bases had no gene match. CDR1 is MNHEY, CDR2 SVGEGT, per germline. The length of the CDR3 is 16 residues. Here the CDR3 DNA reads TGTGCCAGCAGTTACAGTGCGGGAGGGAGTCATGGTGAGCAGTTCTTC. Encoded protein: CASSYSAGGSHGEQFF.

The chain carries TRBV11-2 and TRBJ2-3; TRBD1 agrees at 8 bases. There are 17 residues in the CDR3. The V gene's germline CDR1 is SGHAT and CDR2 FQNNGV. V lost 2 bases, J lost 3 bases, and 10 bases stayed unmatched. CDR3 in amino acids: CASSLLGQAVGTDTQYF. CDR3 DNA sequence: TGTGCCAGCAGCTTACTGGGACAGGCGGTGGGGACAGATACGCAGTATTTT.

The chain couples TRBV29-1 to TRBJ1-4; maybe TRBD1 (5 bases). Trimming left V 3 bases short and J 5 bases short, with 10 bases between. The germline gives CDR1 SQVTM, CDR2 ANQGSEA. This CDR3 is 13 amino acids long. The chain's CDR3 is CSVERDQNEKLFF. The CDR3 region has the DNA TGCAGCGTTGAGAGGGACCAAAATGAAAAACTGTTTTTT.

This clonotype appeared once. This chain joins TRBV21-1 and TRBJ2-4; whether TRBD1, the table's D call, matches the DNA was not checked. TRBV21-1 is recorded as a pseudogene. The CDR3 has 17 amino acids. The CDR3 DNA sequence: TGTGCCAGCAGCAAAGCCGTCACAGGGGGGACCAAAAACATTCAGTACTTC. Its protein is CASSKAVTGGTKNIQYF.

The chain carries TRBV27 and TRBJ1-6; weak D call: TRBD1 (6 bases). The CDR3 is 13 residues long. Trimming removed 7 bases from V and 9 bases from J, with 13 bases in between. CDR1 and CDR2 from the germline V gene are MNHEY and SMNVEV (reference sequence). The CDR3 spells CASTPRGASPLHF. CDR3 DNA: TGTGCCAGCACCCCGCGGGGGGCTTCACCCCTCCACTTT.

This rearrangement joins TRBV12-3 or TRBV12-4 to TRBJ1-1, with TRBD1 as a possible D gene (6 bases). V was cut by 6 bases and J by 7 bases, with 21 bases left in between. The CDR3 runs to 15 residues. CDR3 in DNA: TGTGCCAGCAGCTTCCCAGGGGACGGGATTTATGAAGCTTTCTTT. Translation: CASSFPGDGIYEAFF.

The V gene is TRBV3-1, the J gene TRBJ2-7; D might be TRBD2 (5 bases). The V end was cut by 6 bases, the J end by 5 bases, with 14 bases between. This CDR3 spans 13 amino acids. Germline V lookup: CDR1 LGHDT, CDR2 YNNKEL (reference sequence). CDR3 in amino acids: CASSSTEGDEQYF. As DNA, the CDR3 is TGTGCCAGCAGTTCGACCGAGGGCGACGAGCAGTACTTC.

The chain recombines TRBV29-1 with TRBJ1-5; no clear D gene. The CDR3 spans 14 residues. Germline V gene sequence: CDR1 SQVTM, CDR2 ANQGSEA. V dropped 0 bases and J dropped 4 bases, with 10 bases sitting between them. The CDR3 spells CSVEEGAGNQPQHF. The CDR3 DNA follows: TGCAGCGTTGAAGAGGGCGCGGGGAATCAGCCCCAGCATTTT. The whole variable domain, filled in from reference TRBV29-1 and TRBJ1-5, reads SAVISQKPSRDICQRGTSLTIQCQVDSQVTMMFWYRQQPGQSLTLIATANQGSEATYESGFVIDKFPISRPNLTFSTLTVSNMSPEDSSIYLCSVEEGAGNQPQHFGDGTRLSIL.

This chain joins TRBV29-1 and TRBJ2-3, with TRBD2 identical over 8 bases. The length of the CDR3 is 13 residues. Germline CDR1 reads SQVTM; CDR2 reads ANQGSEA. The V segment lost 5 bases and the J segment 1 base; nucleotides outside the gene matches: 2. The CDR3 DNA follows: TGCAGCGTTAACGGGGGGGGCACAGATACGCAGTATTTT. Residues: CSVNGGGTDTQYF.

The rearrangement links TRBV18 to TRBJ2-7; possibly TRBD2 for D (5 bases). Germline CDR1 KGHSH, CDR2 LQKENI. The CDR3 consists of 15 residues. V lost 4 bases and J lost 5, with 18 bases in between. The CDR3 spells CASSRRTGTRDEQYV. CDR3 bases: TGTGCCAGCTCACGAAGGACGGGAACTCGGGACGAGCAGTACGTC.

V and J are TRBV20-1 and TRBJ2-4; tentatively, D is TRBD2 (5 bases). Germline V gene data show CDR1 as DFQATT and CDR2 as SNEGSKA (reference sequence). The V and J ends lost 5 bases and 4 bases respectively, with 15 bases between them. The CDR3 has 14 residues. CDR3 residues: CSAYYGVPKNIQYF. The DNA of the CDR3 is TGCAGTGCTTACTACGGGGTCCCTAAAAACATTCAGTACTTC.

The chain carries TRBV4-1 and TRBJ2-5, with TRBD1 as a possible D gene (6 bases). The CDR3 runs to 14 residues. Germline V gene data show CDR1 as MGHRA and CDR2 as YSYEKL. V gave up 4 bases and J gave up 0 bases, with 9 bases separating them. CDR3 sequence: CASSLQGYQETQYF. As DNA, the CDR3 is TGCGCCAGCAGCCTACAGGGTTACCAAGAGACCCAGTACTTC.